Presented here are 32 T cell receptor beta chains from one specimen sequenced in a study of cytomegalovirus exposure and HLA in healthy donors. PCR was performed using 60 Vbeta and 13 Jbeta primers. Only in-frame clones appear in the TCRdb table, and some are missing; sequencing was by immunoSEQ multiplex PCR. The sample yields roughly 140,000 clones, 70% to 85% seen once. The sequencing sample was made of PBMCs. These receptors all stem from a woman between 45 and 65 years old in good health and CMV-seropositive.

Remarks on this clone: Other DNA sequences from this sample encode an identical CDR3 as well. V gene TRBV18 combines with J gene TRBJ1-5; unclear D gene. Trimming took 2 bases from V and 4 from J, leaving 6 bases between them. Germline V gives CDR1 KGHSH, CDR2 LQKENI. The CDR3 length is 13 residues. The CDR3 nucleotides read TGTGCCAGCTCACCAGGGCAAAATCAGCCCCAGCATTTT. It encodes CASSPGQNQPQHF.

The chain links TRBV7-9 to TRBJ1-2, with 9 bases matching TRBD1. In germline, CDR1 is SEHNR, CDR2 FQNEAQ (reference sequence). This CDR3 region has 16 residues. V lost 5 bases to trimming and J lost 4 bases; unmatched junction nucleotides: 11. The CDR3 DNA reads TGTGCCAGCAGCCAGGCGGGACAGGGAGTTCTCTATGGCTACACCTTC. Translating gives CASSQAGQGVLYGYTF.

The J gene is TRBJ2-1, the V gene TRBV7-9; TRBD1 might be the D (6 bases). This CDR3 spans 14 amino acids. From germline, CDR1 is SEHNR and CDR2 FQNEAQ (reference sequence). The V end lost 3 bases, the J end lost 9 bases, and 15 bases lay between the germline ends. In DNA form, the CDR3 reads TGTGCCAGCAGCTTTAGGGGGATTGGACTTGAGCAGTTCTTC. Its protein product is CASSFRGIGLEQFF.

This clone was observed a few times. CDR3 loop: CASSSTGPGELFF. The DNA of the CDR3 is TGTGCCAGCAGTTCAACAGGGCCCGGGGAGCTGTTTTTT. This sequence joins TRBV2 and TRBJ2-2, with TRBD1 as a possible D gene (6 bases). There are 13 residues in the CDR3. Trimming took off 5 bases at V and 6 bases at J, with 10 bases between the two ends. The germline CDR1 and CDR2 sequences are SNHLY and FYNNEI.

The chain joins TRBV6-5 to TRBJ1-4, with a tentative D call TRBD1 (6 bases). CDR1 is MNHEY and CDR2 is SVGAGI in the germline V gene. There are 13 residues in the CDR3. V was trimmed by 7 bases and J by 5 bases, leaving 11 bases between them. CDR3 DNA sequence: TGTGCCAGCACTTCTACAGGGAATGAAAAACTGTTTTTT. Protein product: CASTSTGNEKLFF.

The gene calls are TRBV11-2 and TRBJ2-3, with 12 positions matching TRBD2. Trimming removed 5 bases from V and 6 bases from J; junction bases left unmatched: 9. The CDR3 runs to 16 residues. Germline CDR1 SGHAT, CDR2 FQNNGV. The CDR3 DNA sequence: TGTGCCAGCAGCCCCTTGCTAGCGGGGGGGCGGGATACGCAGTATTTT. Translated: CASSPLLAGGRDTQYF.

The chain joins TRBV18 to TRBJ1-5; the D gene is possibly TRBD1 (6 bases). V dropped 4 bases and J dropped 3 bases, with 10 bases sitting between them. The CDR3 loop spans 14 amino acids. Germline V gene lookup returns CDR1 KGHSH and CDR2 LQKENI. The CDR3 spells CASSLSGANQPQHF. The CDR3 DNA is TGTGCCAGCTCACTTTCAGGGGCCAATCAGCCCCAGCATTTT.

The rearrangement uses TRBV9 and TRBJ1-3, with D unresolved. The CDR3 has 16 amino acids. In germline, CDR1 is SGDLS, CDR2 YYNGEE. The V end lost 0 bases, the J end lost 0 bases, and 10 bases lay between the germline ends. CDR3 nucleotide sequence: TGTGCCAGCAGCGTAGACCAGTTCTCCTCTGGAAACACCATATATTTT. Its protein product is CASSVDQFSSGNTIYF.

This clone was detected once. The V call is TRBV7-2, the J call TRBJ1-1; the D gene is possibly TRBD1 (5 bases). The CDR3 contains 13 residues. V was trimmed by 3 bases and J by 5 bases, leaving 10 bases between them. Per germline, CDR1 SGHTA and CDR2 FQGNSA. The CDR3 region has the DNA TGTGCCAGCAGCTTCGGGGGAAGTACTGAAGCTTTCTTT. Translation: CASSFGGSTEAFF. Full variable domain (remainder filled in from reference TRBV7-2 and TRBJ1-1): GAGVSQSPSNKVTEKGKDVELRCDPISGHTALYWYRQSLGQGLEFLIYFQGNSAPDKSGLPSDRFSAERTGGSVSTLTIQRTQQEDSAVYLCASSFGGSTEAFFGQGTRLTVV.

The rearrangement joins TRBV11-2 to TRBJ2-1, with 7 bases fitting TRBD2. The CDR3 is 14 residues long. The V segment lost 5 bases and the J segment 4 bases; nucleotides outside the gene matches: 5. Germline V lookup: CDR1 SGHAT, CDR2 FQNNGV. The CDR3 nucleotides read TGTGCCAGCAGCCGGGACTACAAGTACAATGAGCAGTTCTTC. Its translation: CASSRDYKYNEQFF. Together with reference TRBV11-2 and TRBJ2-1, the CDR3 gives the full variable domain: EAGVAQSPRYKIIEKRQSVAFWCNPISGHATLYWYQQILGQGPKLLIQFQNNGVVDDSQLPKDRFSAERLKGVDSTLKIQPAKLEDSAVYLCASSRDYKYNEQFFGPGTRLTVL.

V gene TRBV14 combines with J gene TRBJ1-1, with D perhaps TRBD1 (6 bases). The germline V gene encodes CDR1 SGHDN and CDR2 FVKESK. V lost 1 base and J 3 bases, leaving 12 bases between the germline ends. This CDR3 contains 15 residues. Here the CDR3 reads CASSQGSDRYTEAFF. In nucleotides, the CDR3 is TGTGCCAGCAGCCAAGGGTCGGACAGATACACTGAAGCTTTCTTT.

This clone has a handful of counts. The V and J genes are TRBV30 and TRBJ1-1; D is undetermined. Germline CDR1 is GTSNPN and CDR2 is SVGIG (reference sequence). The CDR3 loop spans 11 amino acids. The V gene lost 3 bases and the J gene lost 3 bases, with 5 bases spanning the gap. In DNA, the CDR3 is TGTGCCTGGAGCGCGGACACTGAAGCTTTCTTT. The encoded protein is CAWSADTEAFF.

In DNA, the CDR3 is TGTGCCAGCAGCTCCGGTGGTAGCGGGGGCCTTAGCTCCTACAATGAGCAGTTCTTC. Protein sequence: CASSSGGSGGLSSYNEQFF. The V and J genes are TRBV7-9 and TRBJ2-1, with 9 bases aligning to TRBD2. The CDR3 runs 19 residues. Germline assignment: CDR1 SEHNR and CDR2 FQNEAQ (reference sequence). V dropped 4 bases and J dropped 0; count of bases not matched to a gene: 13.

The chain recombines TRBV5-1 with TRBJ2-7; 7 nucleotides line up with TRBD1. This CDR3 region has 14 residues. V trimming: 0 bases; J trimming: 4 bases; junction bases outside the gene matches: 4. Germline assignment: CDR1 SGHRS and CDR2 YFSETQ. Here the CDR3 DNA reads TGCGCCAGCAGCTTGGCGGGACAGACGTACGAGCAGTACTTC. It specifies CASSLAGQTYEQYF.

This chain connects TRBV5-4 to TRBJ1-3; 8 positions match TRBD1. The CDR3 contains 17 residues. Germline loops: CDR1 SGHNT, CDR2 YYREEE (reference sequence). The V and J ends lost 3 bases and 0 bases, in that order; junction bases with no gene match: 8. CDR3 in amino acids: CASSSDRVSLSGNTIYF. The CDR3 region has the DNA TGTGCCAGCAGCTCGGACAGGGTTTCACTCTCTGGAAACACCATATATTTT. Looking up the rest from reference TRBV5-4 and TRBJ1-3 gives the full variable domain: ETGVTQSPTHLIKTRGQQVTLRCSSQSGHNTVSWYQQALGQGPQFIFQYYREEENGRGNFPPRFSGLQFPNYSSELNVNALELDDSALYLCASSSDRVSLSGNTIYFGEGSWLTVV.

This clone was seen only once. The chain links TRBV7-9 to TRBJ1-4, with 10 bases fitting TRBD1. Losses at the gene ends were 3 bases for V and 6 bases for J; bases not matched to a gene: 10. The germline gives CDR1 SEHNR, CDR2 FQNEAQ (reference sequence). The CDR3 sequence is 17 residues long. CDR3 amino acids: CASSFLPGGQGHEKLFF. DNA of the CDR3: TGTGCCAGCAGCTTCCTCCCCGGGGGACAGGGGCATGAAAAACTGTTTTTT.

Worth noting for this clone: Other DNA sequences in the sample encode the same CDR3. This CDR3 is CASSLVRTGGTEAFF. The CDR3 bases are TGTGCCAGCAGCTTAGTTAGAACAGGGGGCACTGAAGCTTTCTTT. V is TRBV7-2 and J is TRBJ1-1; 8 bases align to TRBD1. The V gene end was trimmed by 1 base and the J gene end by 4 bases; junction bases not matched to a gene: 5. The CDR3 runs 15 residues. CDR1 is SGHTA and CDR2 is FQGNSA in the germline V gene. Filled out from reference TRBV7-2 and TRBJ1-1, the complete variable domain reads GAGVSQSPSNKVTEKGKDVELRCDPISGHTALYWYRQSLGQGLEFLIYFQGNSAPDKSGLPSDRFSAERTGGSVSTLTIQRTQQEDSAVYLCASSLVRTGGTEAFFGQGTRLTVV.

The chain employs TRBV5-1 and TRBJ2-7; unclear D gene. The CDR3 sequence is 11 residues long. V lost 0 bases, J lost 5 bases, and 3 bases lay in between. From germline, CDR1 is SGHRS and CDR2 YFSETQ. The CDR3 is CASSLDNEQYF. CDR3 nucleotides: TGCGCCAGCAGCTTGGACAACGAGCAGTACTTC.

The table lists this clone with a few counts. The chain carries TRBV11-2 and TRBJ2-3; TRBD2 matches 12 bases. V was clipped by 4 bases and J by 11 bases; unmatched bases: 10. This CDR3 contains 15 residues. From germline, CDR1 is SGHAT and CDR2 FQNNGV. In DNA, the CDR3 is TGTGCCAGCAGCTCTCTAGCGGGGGGGCCAAGTGGGCAGTATTTT. It is translated as CASSSLAGGPSGQYF.

The rearrangement uses TRBV7-6 and TRBJ1-2; no clear D. CDR1 and CDR2 from the germline V gene are SGHVS and FNYEAQ. V lost 6 bases and J 0 bases, leaving 14 bases between the germline ends. This CDR3 spans 15 amino acids. The CDR3 sequence: CASSQFLDPNYGYTF. CDR3 DNA sequence: TGTGCCAGCAGTCAATTCCTAGATCCTAACTATGGCTACACCTTC.

This CDR3 is CAGGRGGEKLFF. The DNA for the CDR3 is TGTGCCGGGGGCAGGGGTGGAGAAAAACTGTTTTTT. The chain employs TRBV6-1 and TRBJ1-4; tentative D call: TRBD1 (6 bases). This CDR3 contains 12 residues. Trimming left V 11 bases short and J 8 bases short, with 15 bases between. Germline assignment: CDR1 MNHNS and CDR2 SASEGT.

This clone showed up just a few times. The V and J genes are TRBV27 and TRBJ2-1; D possibly corresponds to TRBD1 (6 bases). The CDR3 has 13 residues. V dropped 7 bases and J dropped 4 bases, with 11 bases sitting between them. CDR1 and CDR2 from the germline V gene are MNHEY and SMNVEV (reference sequence). For the CDR3, the DNA is TGTGCCAGCACCGGACAGAGATACAATGAGCAGTTCTTC. Protein: CASTGQRYNEQFF.

V usage is TRBV5-1 and J usage is TRBJ2-2; D perhaps matches TRBD1 (5 bases). The CDR3 runs 17 residues. The V end was cut by 0 bases, the J end by 5 bases, with 17 bases between. Germline CDR1 SGHRS, CDR2 YFSETQ. The CDR3 nucleotides are TGCGCCAGCAGCTTGGGTTGGGGCGAAAGAGGAACCGGGGAGCTGTTTTTT. As protein: CASSLGWGERGTGELFF.

This clone was counted once. The gene calls are TRBV29-1 and TRBJ1-2, with 7 bases that match TRBD1. V shed 7 bases and J 0 bases; nucleotides not matched to a gene: 14. The CDR3 is 16 residues long. CDR1 SQVTM and CDR2 ANQGSEA come from the germline V gene. The CDR3 bases are TGCAGCGCTGCCAATGGACAGGCGTCAGCTAACTATGGCTACACCTTC. Protein sequence: CSAANGQASANYGYTF.

CDR3 in DNA: TGTGCCAGCAGCTCCCCAGGGGGTGATAATTCACCCCTCCACTTT. It codes for CASSSPGGDNSPLHF. This chain joins TRBV5-6 and TRBJ1-6; 7 bases map to TRBD1. The germline V gene encodes CDR1 SGHDT and CDR2 YYEEEE. V gave up 3 bases and J gave up 5 bases; unmatched junction bases: 5. This CDR3 has 15 amino acids. Filled out from reference TRBV5-6 and TRBJ1-6, the complete variable domain reads DAGVTQSPTHLIKTRGQQVTLRCSPKSGHDTVSWYQQALGQGPQFIFQYYEEEERQRGNFPDRFSGHQFPNYSSELNVNALLLGDSALYLCASSSPGGDNSPLHFGNGTRLTVT.

The V call is TRBV13, the J call TRBJ2-7; 7 bases align to TRBD2. V dropped 5 bases and J dropped 8; count of bases not matched to a gene: 12. The CDR3 extends over 14 amino acids. The germline V gene encodes CDR1 PRHDT and CDR2 FYEKMQ (reference sequence). DNA of the CDR3: TGTGCCAGCAGCCCAATGGACTCAGCGGGACAGCAGTACTTC. Protein product: CASSPMDSAGQQYF.

In this sample, this clone turned up a few times. The rearrangement joins TRBV11-2 to TRBJ1-1; possibly TRBD1 for D (5 bases). Germline V CDR1 and CDR2: SGHAT, FQNNGV. V lost 0 bases and J 11 bases, leaving 16 bases between the germline ends. The CDR3 is made up of 14 amino acids. CDR3 DNA: TGTGCCAGCAGCTTAGATGCAACAGGTGGTAAGGCTTTCTTT. Translation gives CASSLDATGGKAFF.

The chain employs TRBV5-1 and TRBJ2-3; tentative D call: TRBD1 (8 bases). CDR3 size: 15 residues. V lost 3 bases and J lost 6, with 17 bases in between. Germline V gene sequence: CDR1 SGHRS, CDR2 YFSETQ. The CDR3 spells CASSYTSDRGDTQYF. The CDR3, as DNA: TGCGCCAGCAGCTATACTAGCGACAGGGGTGATACGCAGTATTTT.

V gene TRBV6-1 combines with J gene TRBJ1-4; D gene uncertain. CDR3 length: 15 residues. Per the germline V gene, CDR1 is MNHNS and CDR2 is SASEGT. Trimming stripped 5 bases from V and 1 base from J, with 11 bases between. CDR3 sequence: CASSPTTGTNEKLFF. For the CDR3, the DNA is TGTGCCAGCAGTCCCACAACGGGAACTAATGAAAAACTGTTTTTT.

The rearrangement uses TRBV27 and TRBJ1-5; tentatively, D is TRBD1 (5 bases). The CDR3 consists of 13 residues. Trimming pared 5 bases from V and 8 bases from J, leaving 13 bases between. The germline V gene has CDR1 MNHEY and CDR2 SMNVEV (reference sequence). This chain's CDR3 is CASSGGGTEPQHF. The CDR3, as DNA: TGTGCCAGCAGTGGGGGAGGGACTGAGCCCCAGCATTTT.

The chain is built from TRBV5-1 and TRBJ1-6, with TRBD1 identical over 7 bases. V lost 0 bases, J lost 0 bases, and 3 bases stayed unmatched. Germline lookup yields CDR1 SGHRS and CDR2 YFSETQ. CDR3 length: 17 residues. DNA for the CDR3: TGCGCCAGCAGCTTGGAACAGGGGAGCTCCTATAATTCACCCCTCCACTTT. This codes for CASSLEQGSSYNSPLHF.

V usage is TRBV7-2 and J usage is TRBJ2-4; 12 bases agree with TRBD1. CDR3 size: 19 residues. Trimming took 5 bases from V and 1 from J; bases not matched to a gene: 12. Germline loops: CDR1 SGHTA, CDR2 FQGNSA. In DNA form, the CDR3 reads TGTGCCAGCAGCCCTTCCGGGACAGGGGGCGGAAGGGCCAAAAACATTCAGTACTTC. Its protein product is CASSPSGTGGGRAKNIQYF. The full variable domain, completed using reference TRBV7-2 and TRBJ2-4, is GAGVSQSPSNKVTEKGKDVELRCDPISGHTALYWYRQSLGQGLEFLIYFQGNSAPDKSGLPSDRFSAERTGGSVSTLTIQRTQQEDSAVYLCASSPSGTGGGRAKNIQYFGAGTRLSVL.